These T cell receptor beta chains were read from a single sample in a study of T-cell reconstitution after alpha-beta-depleted transplantation in children. TCRdb redid the calling of the PCR reads with MiXCR, one entry per CDR3 protein. The profile shows around 380,000 distinct CDR3 sequences, about a tenth of them singletons. The sequencing used PBMCs from the stem cell graft donor, collected from the stem cell graft. The source is a human donor who donated a stem cell graft to a child with acute myeloid leukemia. CDR3s include the opening cysteine and the closing phenylalanine or tryptophan. The D gene is left open where the match is weak. For some rows the clone size is stated as once, few or many, or as a class when expanded; others skip it.

>TRBD2|TRBV11-2|few|TRBJ2-5
TGTGCCAGCAGAGGCGGGAGTGGGGGCCAAGAGACCCAGTACTTC
CASRGGSGGQETQYF
>.|TRBV12-3/TRBV12-4|.|TRBJ2-1
TGTGCCAGCAGGTCGGGGCGGTGGAATGAGCAGTTCTTC
CASRSGRWNEQFF
>TRBD1|TRBV27|few|TRBJ2-7
TGTGCCAGCAGTCACCGCCGGGACAGGGTTATCTACGAGCAGTACTTC
CASSHRRDRVIYEQYF
>TRBD1|TRBV7-2|few|TRBJ1-5
TGTGCCAGCAGCCCGCGACAGGGCCGGGATCAGCCCCAGCATTTT
CASSPRQGRDQPQHF
>TRBD1|TRBV20-1|.|TRBJ2-2
TGCAGTGCTGGGACAGGGGTGAACGGGGAGCTGTTTTTT
CSAGTGVNGELFF
>.|TRBV7-2|.|TRBJ1-2
TGTGCCAGCAGCTTAAACGGTGGAGGCCCTAGGTATGGCTACACCTTC
CASSLNGGGPRYGYTF
>.|TRBV6-5|.|TRBJ2-5
TGTGCCAGCAGTTGGAGAAGGACTAACAGAAAGGGTATCCAAGAGACCCAGTACTTC
CASSWRRTNRKGIQETQYF
>.|TRBV5-1|many|TRBJ1-6
TGCGCCAGCAGCTTGAGGGGCAATTCACCCCTCCACTTT
CASSLRGNSPLHF
>TRBD1|TRBV29-1|few|TRBJ1-2
TGCAGCGTAATAGACAGGGGGCATTCCGACTATGGCTACACCTTC
CSVIDRGHSDYGYTF
>.|TRBV29-1|few|TRBJ2-7
TGCAGCGTTGAAGATCTGGGAGCGCAGTACTTC
CSVEDLGAQYF
>.|TRBV5-6|few|TRBJ2-6
TGTGCCAGCAGCCGGGAGGGGGCTACTGGGGCCAACGTCCTGACTTTC
CASSREGATGANVLTF
>TRBD2|TRBV5-1|many|TRBJ2-1
TGCGCCAGCAGCGCAACTCTTAGCGGGATAAACAATGAGCAGTTCTTC
CASSATLSGINNEQFF
>.|TRBV20-1|many|TRBJ2-3
TGCAGTGCTAGAGATCGAGGGAGCACAGATACGCAGTATTTT
CSARDRGSTDTQYF
>.|TRBV5-1|few|TRBJ2-3
TGCGCCAGCAGCTTGGTGCAGCAAACAGATACGCAGTATTTT
CASSLVQQTDTQYF
>.|TRBV10-3|many|TRBJ2-1
TGTGCCATCAGTTCCGGGACTCCCTACAATGAGCAGTTCTTC
CAISSGTPYNEQFF
>.|TRBV5-6|few|TRBJ2-3
TGTGCCAGCAGCTTGGGACCGCCGGGCGGAGATACGCAGTATTTT
CASSLGPPGGDTQYF
>TRBD1|TRBV27|.|TRBJ1-2
TGTGCCAGCAGTTTAGGGACAGGGACCGGCTATGGCTACACCTTC
CASSLGTGTGYGYTF
>.|TRBV6-5|few|TRBJ2-3
TGTGCCAGCAGTTATCGTTTCGGGGCGGGAGATACGCAGTATTTT
CASSYRFGAGDTQYF
>TRBD2|TRBV19|few|TRBJ2-1
TGTGCCAGTAGTATGCTTGAAGGGACCGGGAGGGTCCATGAGCAGTTCTTC
CASSMLEGTGRVHEQFF
>.|TRBV7-2|.|TRBJ1-4
TGTGCCAGCAGCTCGGGACCTAATGAAAAACTGTTTTTT
CASSSGPNEKLFF
>TRBD2|TRBV12-3/TRBV12-4|few|TRBJ2-5
TGTGCCAGCAGTTTAGGGGGTAGCGGGGGACCCCAAGAGACCCAGTACTTC
CASSLGGSGGPQETQYF
>.|TRBV25-1|many|TRBJ2-3
TGTGCCAGCAGTGGATACACAGATACGCAGTATTTT
CASSGYTDTQYF
>.|TRBV5-1|.|TRBJ2-2
TGCGCCAGCAGCACGTCGCTAGCGACGAACACCGGGGAGCTGTTTTTT
CASSTSLATNTGELFF
>.|TRBV4-2|.|TRBJ2-1
TGTGCCAGCGGCCTCGGGACCCGGGGCTCCTACAATGAGCAGTTCTTC
CASGLGTRGSYNEQFF
>TRBD1|TRBV5-1|.|TRBJ2-2
TGCGCCACCAACGAGGGACAGGTGAACACCGGGGAGCTGTTTTTT
CATNEGQVNTGELFF
>.|TRBV5-5|few|TRBJ1-2
TGTGCCAGCAGCTTGGCGGGGGGGAGTAACTATGGCTACACCTTC
CASSLAGGSNYGYTF